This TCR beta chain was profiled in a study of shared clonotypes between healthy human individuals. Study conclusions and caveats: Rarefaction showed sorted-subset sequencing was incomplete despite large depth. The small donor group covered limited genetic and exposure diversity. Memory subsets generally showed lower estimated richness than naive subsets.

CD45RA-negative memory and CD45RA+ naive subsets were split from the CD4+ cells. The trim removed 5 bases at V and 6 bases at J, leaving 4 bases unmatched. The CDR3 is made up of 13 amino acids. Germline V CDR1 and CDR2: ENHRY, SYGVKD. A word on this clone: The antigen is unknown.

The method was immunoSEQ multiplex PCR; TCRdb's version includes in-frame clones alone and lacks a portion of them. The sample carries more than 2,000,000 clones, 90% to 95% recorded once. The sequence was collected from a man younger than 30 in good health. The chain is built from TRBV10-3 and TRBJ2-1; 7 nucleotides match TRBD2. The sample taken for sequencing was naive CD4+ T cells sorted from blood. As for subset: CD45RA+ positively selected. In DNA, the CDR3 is TGTGCCATCAGTTCCGGGACTATCAATGAGCAGTTCTTC. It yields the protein CAISSGTINEQFF.